Listed here is a single T cell receptor (beta chain). The antigen is not known. All trial patients relapsed after autologous stem cell transplantation. Classification of best responses gave complete response, partial response or progressive disease. This entry belongs to a study of PD-1 blockade in classical Hodgkin lymphoma. Study-wide findings and caveats: By cycle point C4D1, TCR diversity had risen significantly in CD4+ cells (but not CD8+ cells). Reports described newly diagnosed patients as having lower baseline TCR diversity than healthy donors.

The V gene lost 1 base and the J gene lost 0 bases, with 10 bases spanning the gap. Germline V gene sequence: CDR1 SGHTA, CDR2 FQGNSA. The CDR3 consists of 15 residues. Using immunoSEQ multiplex PCR, the repertoire was profiled, and TCRdb retains in-frame clones only, with some absent. This table holds about 19,000 clones, about 81% found once. The rearrangement joins TRBV7-2 to TRBJ2-7; no clear D. This sample comprised peripheral blood mononuclear cells (PBMCs), obtained at baseline. The TCR sequence derives from a human donor with classical Hodgkin lymphoma. The CDR3 DNA reads as TGTGCCAGCAGCTTAGGACCACAAGGCTCCTACGAGCAGTACTTC. Its protein is CASSLGPQGSYEQYF.